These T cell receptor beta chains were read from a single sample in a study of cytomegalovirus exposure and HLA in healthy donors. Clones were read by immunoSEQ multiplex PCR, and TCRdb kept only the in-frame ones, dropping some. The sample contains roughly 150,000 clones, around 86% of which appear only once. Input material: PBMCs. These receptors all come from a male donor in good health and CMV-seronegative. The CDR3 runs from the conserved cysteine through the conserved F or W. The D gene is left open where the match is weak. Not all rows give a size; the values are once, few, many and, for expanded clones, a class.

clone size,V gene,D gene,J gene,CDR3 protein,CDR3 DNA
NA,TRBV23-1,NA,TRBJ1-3,CASSQSSRSGNTIYF,TGCGCCAGCAGTCAATCGAGTCGCTCTGGAAACACCATATATTTT
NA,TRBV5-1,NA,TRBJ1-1,CASRTYKQGVKNTEAFF,TGCGCCAGCCGAACCTATAAACAGGGAGTAAAGAACACTGAAGCTTTCTTT
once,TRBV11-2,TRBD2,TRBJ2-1,CASSLRGLAGGYNEQFF,TGTGCCAGCAGCCTACGGGGACTAGCGGGGGGTTACAATGAGCAGTTCTTC
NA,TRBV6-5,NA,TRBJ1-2,CASRQTGSNYGYTF,TGTGCCAGCAGACAAACCGGGTCTAACTATGGCTACACCTTC
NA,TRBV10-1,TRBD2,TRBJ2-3,CASSEAGAPTDTQYF,TGCGCCAGCAGTGAAGCGGGGGCTCCCACAGATACGCAGTATTTT
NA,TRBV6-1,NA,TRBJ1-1,CASMSQGLEAEAFF,TGTGCCAGCATGTCCCAGGGGCTTGAAGCTGAAGCTTTCTTT
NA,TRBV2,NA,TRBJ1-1,CASSQGTNTEAFF,TGTGCCAGCAGTCAGGGGACGAACACTGAAGCTTTCTTT
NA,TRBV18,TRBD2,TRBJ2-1,CASSTTGGAGNEQFF,TGTGCCAGCTCTACCACCGGGGGGGCGGGCAATGAGCAGTTCTTC
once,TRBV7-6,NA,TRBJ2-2,CASSLALGASTGELFF,TGTGCCAGCAGCCTGGCTTTGGGGGCGAGCACCGGGGAGCTGTTTTTT
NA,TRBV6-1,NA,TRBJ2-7,CASSEGWGVLSYEQYF,TGTGCCAGCAGTGAAGGGTGGGGGGTCCTCTCCTACGAGCAGTACTTC
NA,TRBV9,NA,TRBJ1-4,CASSVGVTTNEKLFF,TGTGCCAGCAGCGTCGGGGTAACAACTAATGAAAAACTGTTTTTT
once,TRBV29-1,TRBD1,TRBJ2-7,CSVKGQGFEQYF,TGCAGCGTTAAGGGACAGGGGTTCGAGCAGTACTTC
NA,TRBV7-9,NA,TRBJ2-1,CASSPFTGSSYNEQFF,TGTGCCAGCAGCCCTTTCACAGGAAGCTCCTACAATGAGCAGTTCTTC
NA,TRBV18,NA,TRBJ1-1,CASSPPWTFSKGDTEAFF,TGTGCCAGCTCACCTCCCTGGACATTTTCAAAGGGTGACACTGAAGCTTTCTTT
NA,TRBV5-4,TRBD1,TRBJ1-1,CASSSLGQGDTEAFF,TGTGCCAGCAGCTCCCTAGGACAGGGCGACACTGAAGCTTTCTTT
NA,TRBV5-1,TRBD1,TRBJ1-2,CASSLLQGDSYGYTF,TGCGCCAGCAGCTTGTTACAGGGGGATAGCTATGGCTACACCTTC
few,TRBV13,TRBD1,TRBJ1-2,CASRDSSTGGYTF,TGTGCCAGCCGGGACAGCTCTACTGGAGGCTACACCTTC
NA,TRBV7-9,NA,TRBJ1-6,CASSPTAGSDNSPLHF,TGTGCCAGCAGCCCTACGGCGGGCAGCGATAATTCACCCCTCCACTTT
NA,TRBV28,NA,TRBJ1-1,CASSFAGSFTEAFF,TGTGCCAGCAGTTTTGCGGGTAGTTTCACTGAAGCTTTCTTT
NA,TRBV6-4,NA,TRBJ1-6,CASSSQGMVSPLHF,TGTGCCAGCAGCAGCCAGGGAATGGTGTCACCCCTCCACTTT
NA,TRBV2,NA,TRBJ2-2,CASRDLRTANTGELFF,TGTGCCAGCAGGGACCTCCGGACAGCGAACACCGGGGAGCTGTTTTTT
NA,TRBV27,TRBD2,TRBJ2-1,CASSAGLGGLYGYNEQFF,TGTGCCAGCAGTGCGGGACTAGGAGGACTTTACGGATACAATGAGCAGTTCTTC
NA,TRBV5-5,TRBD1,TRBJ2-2,CASSMGQTNTGELFF,TGTGCCAGCAGCATGGGACAGACAAACACCGGGGAGCTGTTTTTT
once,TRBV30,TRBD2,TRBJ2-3,CAWSVAGTSTDTQYF,TGTGCCTGGAGTGTAGCGGGGACTAGCACAGATACGCAGTATTTT
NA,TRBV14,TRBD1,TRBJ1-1,CASSQAGQGWSAEAFF,TGTGCCAGCAGCCAAGCAGGACAGGGGTGGTCTGCTGAAGCTTTCTTT
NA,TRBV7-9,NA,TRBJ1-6,CASNTGNSPLHF,TGTGCCAGCAACACGGGAAATTCACCCCTCCACTTT
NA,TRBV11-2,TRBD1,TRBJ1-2,CASSAPGGGYGYTF,TGTGCCAGCAGCGCTCCAGGGGGCGGCTATGGCTACACCTTC
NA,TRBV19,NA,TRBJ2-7,CASSIVTAGSYEQYF,TGTGCCAGTAGTATTGTGACAGCCGGATCCTACGAGCAGTACTTC
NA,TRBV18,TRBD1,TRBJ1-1,CASSPFSATTGQPGTEAFF,TGTGCCAGCTCACCATTTTCCGCCACAACGGGACAGCCGGGCACTGAAGCTTTCTTT
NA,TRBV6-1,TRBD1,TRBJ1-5,CASAGGFNQPQHF,TGTGCCAGTGCAGGGGGCTTCAATCAGCCCCAGCATTTT
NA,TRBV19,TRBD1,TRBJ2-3,CASSTRTGINSGTQYF,TGTGCCAGTAGTACCAGGACAGGCATCAACTCGGGTACGCAGTATTTT
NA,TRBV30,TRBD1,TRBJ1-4,CAWTLRTGDIPEKLFF,TGTGCCTGGACTCTCAGAACAGGGGATATCCCCGAAAAACTGTTTTTT
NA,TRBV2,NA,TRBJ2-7,CASSEALGSGPYEQYF,TGTGCCAGCAGTGAAGCGCTAGGTAGCGGTCCCTACGAGCAGTACTTC
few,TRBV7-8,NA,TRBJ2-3,CASSFRGTDTQYF,TGTGCCAGCAGCTTCAGGGGCACAGATACGCAGTATTTT
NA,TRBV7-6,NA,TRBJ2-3,CASSLHDTQYF,TGTGCCAGCAGCTTACATGATACGCAGTATTTT
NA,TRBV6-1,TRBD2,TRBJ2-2,CASSEALAGDTGELFF,TGTGCCAGCAGTGAAGCGTTAGCGGGAGACACCGGGGAGCTGTTTTTT
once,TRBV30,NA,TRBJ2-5,CAWSPGGHPPTETQYF,TGTGCCTGGAGTCCTGGGGGACACCCTCCCACAGAGACCCAGTACTTC
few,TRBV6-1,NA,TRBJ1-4,CASSELGRSARGNEKLFF,TGTGCCAGCAGTGAATTGGGGCGGTCGGCGCGGGGGAATGAAAAACTGTTTTTT
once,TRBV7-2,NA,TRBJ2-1,CASSLAGRYNEQFF,TGTGCCAGCAGCTTAGCGGGGAGATACAATGAGCAGTTCTTC
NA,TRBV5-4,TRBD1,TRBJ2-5,CASSSRQGQETQYF,TGTGCCAGCAGCTCCCGACAGGGCCAAGAGACCCAGTACTTC